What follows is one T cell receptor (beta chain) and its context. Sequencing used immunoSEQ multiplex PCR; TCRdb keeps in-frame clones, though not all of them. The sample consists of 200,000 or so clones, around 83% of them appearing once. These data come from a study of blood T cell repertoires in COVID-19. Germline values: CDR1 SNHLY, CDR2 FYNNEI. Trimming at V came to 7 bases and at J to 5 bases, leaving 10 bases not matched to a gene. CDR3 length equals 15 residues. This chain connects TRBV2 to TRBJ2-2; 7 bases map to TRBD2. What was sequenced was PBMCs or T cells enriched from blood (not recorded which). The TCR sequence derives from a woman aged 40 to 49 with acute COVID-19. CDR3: CASTLGGTDTGELFF. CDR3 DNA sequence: TGTGCCAGCACCCTGGGGGGGACCGATACCGGGGAGCTGTTTTTT.